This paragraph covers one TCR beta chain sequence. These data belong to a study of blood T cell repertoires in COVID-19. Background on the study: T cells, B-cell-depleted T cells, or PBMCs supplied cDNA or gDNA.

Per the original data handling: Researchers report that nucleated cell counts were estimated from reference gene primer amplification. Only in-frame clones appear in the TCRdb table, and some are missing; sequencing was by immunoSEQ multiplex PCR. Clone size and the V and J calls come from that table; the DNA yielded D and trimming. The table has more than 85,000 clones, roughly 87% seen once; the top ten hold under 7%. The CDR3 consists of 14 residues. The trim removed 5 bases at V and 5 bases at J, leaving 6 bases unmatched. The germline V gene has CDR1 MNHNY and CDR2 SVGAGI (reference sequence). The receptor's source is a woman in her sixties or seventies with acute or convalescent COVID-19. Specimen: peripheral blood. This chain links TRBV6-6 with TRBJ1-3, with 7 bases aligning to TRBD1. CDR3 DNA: TGTGCCAGCAGTCCTTCGACAGGGCGAAACACCATATATTTT. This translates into CASSPSTGRNTIYF.